These 17 T cell receptor beta chains were all obtained from the same sample, sequenced in a study of T cell changes during pregnancy in multiple sclerosis (dated by TCRdb to about 2019). Libraries were made using the immunoSEQ multiplex PCR assay. In TCRdb, the immuneACCESS table is reduced to in-frame sequences with V and J assigned. These tables do not hold every clone; where another copy was compared, an unresolved V gene accounts for under half, and the others remain unexplained. The sample table records roughly 41,000 clones; approximately 90% of these occur just once. Under 0.7% of the sample comes from the top ten. Specimen: CD4+ T cells from peripheral blood mononuclear cells, collected in the first trimester of pregnancy. The receptor set was obtained from a female donor with multiple sclerosis, enrolled in a pregnancy study.

The J gene is TRBJ2-7, the V gene TRBV29-1, with 8 bases aligning to TRBD2. V lost 6 bases, J lost 0 bases, and 7 bases stayed unmatched. CDR3 size: 14 residues. CDR1 and CDR2 from the germline V gene are SQVTM and ANQGSEA. CDR3 region: CSVLGGVNSYEQYF. The CDR3 DNA sequence: TGCAGCGTCCTCGGGGGGGTGAACTCCTACGAGCAGTACTTC.

This clone was detected a few times. This chain connects TRBV11-3 to TRBJ1-2; D not resolved. The V gene lost 4 bases and the J gene lost 0 bases, with 9 bases spanning the gap. The CDR3 consists of 14 residues. The germline V gene has CDR1 SGHNT and CDR2 YENEEA. The CDR3 reads CASSSRDSNYGYTF. The CDR3 bases are TGTGCCAGCAGCTCCCGGGATTCTAACTATGGCTACACCTTC.

The J gene is TRBJ1-1, the V gene TRBV27; possible D gene TRBD1, 5 bases. V was cut by 6 bases and J by 1 base, with 9 bases left in between. The germline V gene has CDR1 MNHEY and CDR2 SMNVEV (reference sequence). There are 13 residues in the CDR3. CDR3 DNA: TGTGCCAGCAGGAGGGACTGGAACACTGAAGCTTTCTTT. Translation: CASRRDWNTEAFF.

This clone was seen more than once but under ten times. The chain joins TRBV9 to TRBJ2-7; 7 bases fit TRBD2. The CDR3 consists of 15 residues. CDR1 is SGDLS and CDR2 is YYNGEE in the germline V gene. J lost 2 bases, V lost 0 bases, and 5 bases had no gene match. CDR3 bases: TGTGCCAGCAGCGTAGGTGGCGGGAGTCCCTACGAGCAGTACTTC. Translating it yields CASSVGGGSPYEQYF.

The chain joins TRBV10-3 to TRBJ2-5; D is perhaps TRBD2 (6 bases). V was trimmed by 4 bases and J by 4 bases, leaving 13 bases between them. CDR3 length: 14 amino acids. The V gene's germline CDR1 is ENHRY and CDR2 SYGVKD. CDR3: CAISGGLGGETQYF. CDR3 sequence (DNA): TGTGCCATCAGTGGTGGACTGGGAGGAGAGACCCAGTACTTC.

This chain joins TRBV2 and TRBJ2-7, with a tentative D call TRBD2 (6 bases). V was pared by 4 bases and J by 0 bases, with 10 bases between. CDR3 length: 14 residues. Germline CDR1 SNHLY, CDR2 FYNNEI. The CDR3 nucleotides are TGTGCCAGCAGTGGTGGGAGGTACTCCTACGAGCAGTACTTC. Translated: CASSGGRYSYEQYF.

V and J are TRBV4-1 and TRBJ2-7; TRBD1 matches at 8 bases. The V and J ends lost 1 base and 3 bases, in that order; junction bases with no gene match: 5. Germline values: CDR1 MGHRA, CDR2 YSYEKL. This CDR3 is built from 15 residues. The chain's CDR3 is CASSQVRTGIYEQYF. As DNA, the CDR3 is TGCGCCAGCAGCCAAGTTAGGACAGGGATCTACGAGCAGTACTTC.

The chain couples TRBV10-3 to TRBJ2-1, with D possibly matching TRBD2 (5 bases). The V gene lost 8 bases and the J gene lost 6 bases, with 14 bases spanning the gap. The length of the CDR3 is 13 residues. Germline loops: CDR1 ENHRY, CDR2 SYGVKD. The CDR3 nucleotides are TGTGCCATCGGCCGGGGAGTCCCCAATGAGCAGTTCTTC. This gives the protein CAIGRGVPNEQFF.

The V gene is TRBV11-1, the J gene TRBJ2-7; TRBD1 aligns across 11 bases. Germline assignment: CDR1 SGHAT and CDR2 FQDESV (reference sequence). The CDR3 is 15 amino acids. V shed 6 bases and J 1 base; nucleotides not matched to a gene: 5. Here the CDR3 reads CASSKGTGGSYEQYF. The CDR3 DNA reads as TGTGCCAGCAGTAAAGGGACAGGGGGTTCCTACGAGCAGTACTTC.

The chain recombines TRBV5-6 with TRBJ1-4, with D possibly TRBD1 on 5 matching bases. Germline CDR1 and CDR2: SGHDT and YYEEEE. The CDR3 spans 18 residues. V lost 1 base to trimming and J lost 1 base, with 17 bases between them. DNA of the CDR3: TGTGCCAGCAGCTTGTTGGGGGGGAAGGAGATAACTAATGAAAAACTGTTTTTT. It specifies CASSLLGGKEITNEKLFF.

This chain joins TRBV5-8 and TRBJ2-5, with D maybe TRBD2 (5 bases). From germline, CDR1 is SGHTS and CDR2 YDEGEE. V dropped 0 bases and J dropped 2 bases, with 11 bases sitting between them. The CDR3 contains 15 residues. CDR3 sequence: CASSLAAGGQETQYF. CDR3 nucleotide sequence: TGTGCCAGCAGCTTGGCGGCAGGAGGTCAAGAGACCCAGTACTTC.

This clone occurred a few times. V usage is TRBV6-6 and J usage is TRBJ2-7, with D maybe TRBD2 (6 bases). Germline loops: CDR1 MNHNY, CDR2 SVGAGI (reference sequence). This CDR3 is 15 amino acids long. V lost 6 bases and J lost 5, with 20 bases in between. CDR3 region: CASSGGKEVHNEQYF. CDR3 bases: TGTGCCAGCAGCGGAGGGAAGGAAGTCCACAACGAGCAGTACTTC.

The table lists this clone with a few counts. V and J are TRBV6-1 and TRBJ1-2; the D gene is possibly TRBD1 (5 bases). Germline V CDR1 and CDR2: MNHNS, SASEGT. This CDR3 spans 16 amino acids. Trimming removed 0 bases at V and 3 bases at J, with 14 bases between. CDR3 nucleotide sequence: TGTGCCAGCAGTGAAGCGAGTACAGGAGGGTACTATGGCTACACCTTC. Translating gives CASSEASTGGYYGYTF.

The chain links TRBV28 to TRBJ1-5; TRBD1 is a possible D gene (6 bases). CDR1 and CDR2 (germline): MDHEN, SYDVKM. This CDR3 is 16 amino acids long. V lost 1 base and J 2 bases, leaving 12 bases between the germline ends. The CDR3 region has the DNA TGTGCCAGCAGTTTATTCTCCAGGGGTGGCAATCAGCCCCAGCATTTT. It yields the protein CASSLFSRGGNQPQHF.

The chain carries TRBV28 and TRBJ2-7, with 12 bases aligning to TRBD1. V lost 5 bases and J lost 3; bases outside the gene matches: 8. Germline CDR1 reads MDHEN; CDR2 reads SYDVKM. This CDR3 contains 16 residues. DNA for the CDR3: TGTGCCAGCAGTCCGACCGGGACAGGGGGCTACTACGAGCAGTACTTC. It translates to CASSPTGTGGYYEQYF.

V gene TRBV4-1 combines with J gene TRBJ1-3; 9 bases align to TRBD1. With V trimmed by 4 bases and J by 4 bases, 5 bases remained unmatched. Per the germline V gene, CDR1 is MGHRA and CDR2 is YSYEKL. The CDR3 is made up of 15 amino acids. This chain's CDR3 is CASSPEGQGGNTIYF. In nucleotides, the CDR3 is TGCGCCAGCAGCCCGGAGGGACAGGGAGGAAACACCATATATTTT.

This chain uses TRBV11-2 with TRBJ2-1, with 8 bases aligning to TRBD2. CDR1 and CDR2 (germline): SGHAT, FQNNGV. The CDR3 length is 17 residues. Trimming at V came to 4 bases and at J to 9 bases, leaving 17 bases not matched to a gene. The CDR3 sequence is CASSSGVGAGGVGEQFF. The DNA of the CDR3 is TGTGCCAGCAGCTCCGGGGTCGGGGCGGGAGGAGTGGGTGAGCAGTTCTTC. The full variable domain, with the rest looked up from reference TRBV11-2 and TRBJ2-1, is EAGVAQSPRYKIIEKRQSVAFWCNPISGHATLYWYQQILGQGPKLLIQFQNNGVVDDSQLPKDRFSAERLKGVDSTLKIQPAKLEDSAVYLCASSSGVGAGGVGEQFFGPGTRLTVL.